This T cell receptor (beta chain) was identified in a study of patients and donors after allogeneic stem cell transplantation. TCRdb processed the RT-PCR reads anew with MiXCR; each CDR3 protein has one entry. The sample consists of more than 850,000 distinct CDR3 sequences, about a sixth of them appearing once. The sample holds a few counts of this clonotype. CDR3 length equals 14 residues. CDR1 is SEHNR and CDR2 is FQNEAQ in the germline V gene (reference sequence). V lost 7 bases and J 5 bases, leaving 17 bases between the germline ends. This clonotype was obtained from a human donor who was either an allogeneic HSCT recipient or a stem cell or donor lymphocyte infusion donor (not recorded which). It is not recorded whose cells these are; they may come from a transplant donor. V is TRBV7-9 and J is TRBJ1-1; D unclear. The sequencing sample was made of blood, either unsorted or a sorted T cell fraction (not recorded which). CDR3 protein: CASNSPPSGTEAFF. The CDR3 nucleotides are TGTGCCAGCAACTCCCCCCCATCCGGGACTGAAGCTTTCTTT.